Listed here are 24 T cell receptor beta chains from one sample, sequenced in a study of OX40 agonist ivuxolimab in advanced cancers. The method was immunoSEQ multiplex PCR; TCRdb's version includes in-frame clones alone and lacks a portion of them. The sample yields 6,500 to 7,000 clones, around 82% seen once. Here the sequenced sample was CD4+ or CD8+ T cells sorted from blood, taken in a trial of the OX40 agonist ivuxolimab. Receptor source: an adult with an advanced solid tumor such as melanoma, head and neck, liver or kidney cancer.

This sequence joins TRBV4-3 and TRBJ2-7; 10 bases match TRBD1. CDR1 and CDR2 from the germline V gene are LGHNA and YSLEER. Trimming cost V 1 base and J 0 bases; bases outside gene matches: 6. The CDR3 is made up of 17 amino acids. The CDR3 region has the DNA TGCGCCAGCAGCCAAGCGACCGGGACAGGGGTCTCCTACGAGCAGTACTTC. It yields the protein CASSQATGTGVSYEQYF.

The chain employs TRBV25-1 and TRBJ1-1; 7 bases map to TRBD1. Trimming at V came to 3 bases and at J to 5 bases, leaving 9 bases not matched to a gene. The CDR3 runs 15 residues. Germline lookup yields CDR1 MGHDK and CDR2 SYGVNS. The CDR3: CASSEGSRGLTEAFF. DNA of the CDR3: TGTGCCAGCAGTGAGGGGTCAAGGGGGCTTACTGAAGCTTTCTTT.

DNA of the CDR3: TGCGCCAGCAGCCAAGTTTTCTCGGAAGAGACCCAGTACTTC. Its protein product is CASSQVFSEETQYF. This chain links TRBV4-1 with TRBJ2-5; D is undetermined. Germline V gene sequence: CDR1 MGHRA, CDR2 YSYEKL. V lost 1 base, J lost 3 bases, and 9 bases lay in between. The CDR3 is 14 amino acids.

The chain joins TRBV6-1 to TRBJ2-1; no reliable D call. V was cut by 8 bases and J by 15 bases, with 11 bases left in between. This CDR3 has 9 residues. Germline V gene sequence: CDR1 MNHNS, CDR2 SASEGT. The CDR3 region is CASGQSPFF. In DNA form, the CDR3 reads TGTGCCAGCGGTCAGTCCCCGTTCTTC.

The V gene is TRBV6-5, the J gene TRBJ2-7; 8 positions agree with TRBD1. The CDR3 consists of 13 residues. In germline, CDR1 is MNHEY, CDR2 SVGAGI. After removal of 8 bases from V and 5 bases from J, the junction contained 8 bases not matched to a gene. The CDR3 nucleotides are TGTGCCAGCGGTTGGACAGGGAGAAACGAGCAGTACTTC. Translation gives CASGWTGRNEQYF.

The genes are TRBV7-9 and TRBJ1-1; 9 bases line up with TRBD1. Looked up from germline, CDR1 is SEHNR and CDR2 is FQNEAQ (reference sequence). V shed 5 bases, J shed 8 bases, and the junction held 3 bases outside the gene matches. The length of the CDR3 is 12 residues. CDR3 nucleotide sequence: TGTGCCAGCAGCCTGGGGACAGGGGAAGCTTTCTTT. Protein: CASSLGTGEAFF.

The count of this clone is one. The V and J genes are TRBV5-6 and TRBJ2-7; no clear D gene. Germline V lookup: CDR1 SGHDT, CDR2 YYEEEE. V was clipped by 4 bases and J by 4 bases, with 18 bases between them. CDR3 length equals 15 residues. The CDR3 reads CASSPLNSWNYEQYF. The CDR3 DNA follows: TGTGCCAGCAGCCCACTGAACAGCTGGAATTACGAGCAGTACTTC.

The CDR3 loop is CASSYRGFVYEQYF. CDR3 DNA sequence: TGTGCCAGCAGTTACCGGGGGTTCGTATACGAGCAGTACTTC. The chain employs TRBV6-5 and TRBJ2-7; weak D call: TRBD2 (6 bases). The CDR3 loop spans 14 amino acids. V lost 2 bases and J lost 4, with 12 bases in between. Germline loops: CDR1 MNHEY, CDR2 SVGAGI.

The chain uses TRBV19 and TRBJ1-4; no clear D gene. CDR1 is LNHDA and CDR2 is SQIVND in the germline V gene (reference sequence). V was pared by 3 bases and J by 5 bases, with 16 bases between. The CDR3 extends over 16 amino acids. Written as DNA, the CDR3 is TGTGCCAGTAGTATTCAGAGGCAGATCCCAAATGAAAAACTGTTTTTT. Its translation: CASSIQRQIPNEKLFF.

V and J are TRBV9 and TRBJ2-1, with unresolved D. V lost 0 bases and J 3 bases, leaving 7 bases between the germline ends. The length of the CDR3 is 14 residues. Germline assignment: CDR1 SGDLS and CDR2 YYNGEE. The CDR3 protein is CASSVVGVYNEQFF. The CDR3 DNA follows: TGTGCCAGCAGCGTAGTGGGTGTCTACAATGAGCAGTTCTTC.

The chain employs TRBV7-9 and TRBJ2-5, with D possibly being TRBD2 (5 bases). Germline V gene lookup returns CDR1 SEHNR and CDR2 FQNEAQ (reference sequence). V gave up 5 bases and J gave up 5 bases, with 15 bases separating them. The CDR3 runs to 14 residues. The CDR3 loop is CASSRARTHETQYF. For the CDR3, the DNA is TGTGCCAGCAGCCGAGCTAGGACTCACGAGACCCAGTACTTC.

V and J are TRBV5-4 and TRBJ2-7; either TRBD1 or TRBD2 may fit D (5 bases each). Between the trimmed V and J ends, which lost 3 bases and 0 bases, there was a span of 13 bases. Germline lookup yields CDR1 SGHNT and CDR2 YYREEE (reference sequence). The CDR3 contains 15 residues. The CDR3 sequence: CASSWGPTLSYEQYF. CDR3 coding DNA: TGTGCCAGCAGCTGGGGACCGACCCTCTCCTACGAGCAGTACTTC.

The chain recombines TRBV10-2 with TRBJ2-7, with D unresolved. CDR3 length equals 11 residues. The V gene's germline CDR1 is WSHSY and CDR2 SAAADI. V lost 8 bases and J 1 base, leaving 6 bases between the germline ends. CDR3 bases: TGCGCCAGCGGGCCGTCCTACGAGCAGTACTTC. Its protein is CASGPSYEQYF.

This clone appeared once. The chain uses TRBV7-9 and TRBJ2-1, with D possibly TRBD2 on 6 matching bases. V was pared by 5 bases and J by 4 bases, with 18 bases between. This CDR3 region has 16 residues. The germline V gene encodes CDR1 SEHNR and CDR2 FQNEAQ (reference sequence). In DNA form, the CDR3 reads TGTGCCAGCAGCCCCCCCAGCGGGCAACTTTACAATGAGCAGTTCTTC. The encoded protein is CASSPPSGQLYNEQFF.

The chain is built from TRBV29-1 and TRBJ1-2, with a weak D call TRBD1 (6 bases). This CDR3 comprises 13 residues. CDR1 is SQVTM, CDR2 ANQGSEA, per germline. V was trimmed by 6 bases and J by 0 bases, leaving 11 bases between them. The CDR3, as DNA: TGCAGCGTCCGGGACACTGCTAACTATGGCTACACCTTC. Protein: CSVRDTANYGYTF.

By sample fraction, this clone is medium-sized (0.01 to 0.1%). The CDR3 loop reads CASSLVSGTYNSPLHF. CDR3 in DNA: TGTGCCAGCAGCTTAGTTTCCGGGACCTATAATTCACCCCTCCACTTT. This rearrangement joins TRBV11-2 to TRBJ1-6, with D unclear. CDR3 length: 16 residues. Trimming shortened V by 1 base and J by 2 bases, and 9 bases separated the two germline ends. Germline-derived CDR1 and CDR2 are SGHAT and FQNNGV.

For this clone: At one of its ends the junction is not consistent with the germline gene, which may arise from a read error. The rearrangement links TRBV9 to TRBJ2-3; TRBD1 might be the D (6 bases). There are 12 residues in the CDR3. Germline V gene data show CDR1 as SGDLS and CDR2 as YYNGEE. CDR3 sequence: CASSESTGTQYF. DNA for the CDR3: TGTGCCAGCAGCGAATCGACAGGTACGCAGTATTTT. Full variable domain (rest looked up from reference TRBV9 and TRBJ2-3): DSGVTQTPKHLITATGQRVTLRCSPRSGDLSVYWYQQSLDQGLQFLIQYYNGEERAKGNILERFSAQQFPDLHSELNLSSLELGDSALYFCASSESTGTQYFGPGTRLTVL.

This clone was detected only a few times. The chain uses TRBV11-3 and TRBJ2-1; 9 bases fit TRBD2. Germline assignment: CDR1 SGHNT and CDR2 YENEEA. There are 15 residues in the CDR3. The V segment lost 1 base and the J segment 4 bases; nucleotides outside the gene matches: 2. The CDR3 sequence is CASSLVAGAYNEQFF. The CDR3 bases are TGTGCCAGCAGCTTAGTAGCGGGGGCGTACAATGAGCAGTTCTTC.

The J gene is TRBJ1-1, the V gene TRBV4-3, with TRBD1 matching over 8 bases. The V gene's germline CDR1 is LGHNA and CDR2 YSLEER. Losses at the gene ends were 4 bases for V and 2 bases for J; bases not matched to a gene: 9. The CDR3 totals 16 residues. CDR3 sequence reads: CASSPSAGGLNTEAFF. CDR3 DNA: TGCGCCAGCAGCCCCTCAGCAGGGGGCTTAAACACTGAAGCTTTCTTT.

The chain recombines TRBV7-9 with TRBJ1-2; 7 bases match TRBD1. After removal of 5 bases from V and 6 bases from J, the junction contained 9 bases not matched to a gene. Germline lookup yields CDR1 SEHNR and CDR2 FQNEAQ (reference sequence). The CDR3 is made up of 14 amino acids. DNA for the CDR3: TGTGCCAGCAGCCAGGGGGTCTCACTGGATGGCTACACCTTC. The encoded protein is CASSQGVSLDGYTF.

The rearrangement uses TRBV11-2 and TRBJ2-2; 8 nucleotides line up with TRBD1. The ends lost 5 bases at V and 10 bases at J; junction bases unmatched: 6. This CDR3 region has 13 residues. The germline CDR1 and CDR2 sequences are SGHAT and FQNNGV. CDR3 in amino acids: CASSPGGLEELFF. The CDR3 bases are TGTGCCAGCAGCCCAGGGGGCTTGGAGGAGCTGTTTTTT.

This clone was counted once. CDR3 region: CASSQRSGTAYEQYF. CDR3 coding DNA: TGTGCCAGCAGCCAACGATCCGGGACAGCCTACGAGCAGTACTTC. The rearrangement links TRBV14 to TRBJ2-7; 7 nucleotides line up with TRBD1. V shed 2 bases, J shed 2 bases, and the junction held 6 bases outside the gene matches. Germline V CDR1 and CDR2: SGHDN, FVKESK. The CDR3 extends over 15 amino acids.

This clone was counted a single time. J is TRBJ2-3 and V is TRBV27; TRBD2 agrees at 11 bases. Trimming cost V 5 bases and J 3 bases; bases outside gene matches: 10. This CDR3 is 17 amino acids long. Germline CDR1 reads MNHEY; CDR2 reads SMNVEV (reference sequence). The CDR3 region is CASSAGTSGPWTDTQYF. CDR3 sequence (DNA): TGTGCCAGCAGTGCCGGGACTAGCGGCCCGTGGACAGATACGCAGTATTTT.

The V call is TRBV9, the J call TRBJ2-3; TRBD2 might be the D (6 bases). Trimming pared 3 bases from V and 2 bases from J, leaving 7 bases between. The CDR3 is made up of 13 amino acids. Germline-derived CDR1 and CDR2 are SGDLS and YYNGEE. The CDR3 bases are TGTGCCAGCAGCGCGGGAGTCACAGATACGCAGTATTTT. This sequence encodes CASSAGVTDTQYF.